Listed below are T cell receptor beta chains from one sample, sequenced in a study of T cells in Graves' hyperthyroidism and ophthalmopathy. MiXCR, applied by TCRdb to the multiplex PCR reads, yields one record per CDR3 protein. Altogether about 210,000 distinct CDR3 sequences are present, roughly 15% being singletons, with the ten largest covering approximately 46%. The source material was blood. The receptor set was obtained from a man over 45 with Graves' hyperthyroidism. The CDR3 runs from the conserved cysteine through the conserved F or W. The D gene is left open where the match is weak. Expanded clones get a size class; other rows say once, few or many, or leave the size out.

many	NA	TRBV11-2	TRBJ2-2	TGTGCCAGCAGCTACGGGGCCGGGGAGCTGTTTTTT	CASSYGAGELFF
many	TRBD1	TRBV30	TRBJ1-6	TGTGCCTGGCAGACAGGGGCCAGGTCACCCCTCCACTTT	CAWQTGARSPLHF
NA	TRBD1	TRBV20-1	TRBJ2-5	TGCAGTGCTGAAACTTCGACAGGGGGCCAAGAGACCCAGTACTTC	CSAETSTGGQETQYF
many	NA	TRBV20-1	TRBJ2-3	TGCAGTGCTAGCCACAGGGCGTTCACAGATACGCAGTATTTT	CSASHRAFTDTQYF
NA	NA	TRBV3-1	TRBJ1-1	TGTGCCAGCAGCCAAGTCCGCGGTGAGGCTTTCTTT	CASSQVRGEAFF
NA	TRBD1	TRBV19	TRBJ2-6	TGTGCCAGTAGTCCACTCCGACAGGGGGGCTTCCGAATAGGGGCCAACGTCCTGACTTTC	CASSPLRQGGFRIGANVLTF
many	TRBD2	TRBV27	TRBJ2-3	TGTGCCAGCAGCCCGGGAGGGGGGTACCTTAGCACAGATACGCAGTATTTT	CASSPGGGYLSTDTQYF
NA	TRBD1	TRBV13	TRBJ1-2	TGTGCCAGCAGCTTAAACCAGGGGGCCGTGGCATATGGCCACACCTTC	CASSLNQGAVAYGHTF
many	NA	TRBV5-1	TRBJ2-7	TGCGCCAGCAGAGTTCCTGGACAGTCCTACGAGCAGTACTTC	CASRVPGQSYEQYF
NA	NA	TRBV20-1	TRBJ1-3	TGCAGTGCTGTTCATTCAGCATCTGGAAACACCATATATTTT	CSAVHSASGNTIYF
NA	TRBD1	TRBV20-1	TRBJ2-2	TGCAGTGCTTGGGACAGGGGGGTGCTAGCGGGATGGGCCGGGGAGCTGTTTTTT	CSAWDRGVLAGWAGELFF
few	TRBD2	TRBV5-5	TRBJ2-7	TGTGCCAGCAGCTTCTCTAGCGGGGCCTACGAGCAGTACTTC	CASSFSSGAYEQYF
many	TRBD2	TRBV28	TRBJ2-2	TGTGCCAGCAAAGCGGGAAACGAAGCCGGGGAGCTGTTTTTT	CASKAGNEAGELFF
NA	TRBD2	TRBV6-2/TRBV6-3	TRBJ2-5	TGTGCCAGCAGTGGCCTACTAGCGGGGGACCAAGAGACCCAGTACTTC	CASSGLLAGDQETQYF
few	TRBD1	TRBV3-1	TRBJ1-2	TGTGCCAGCAGCCCTCTGGACAGGGTAGGCTATGGCTACACCTTC	CASSPLDRVGYGYTF
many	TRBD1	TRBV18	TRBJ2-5	TGTGCCAGCTCACCAACGCACCGGGACAGCCCACAAGAGACCCAGTACTTC	CASSPTHRDSPQETQYF
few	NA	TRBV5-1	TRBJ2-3	TGCGCCAGCAGCACGACAGGGAGCGGGCCAGATACGCAGTATTTT	CASSTTGSGPDTQYF
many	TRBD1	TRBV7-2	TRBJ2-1	TGTGCCAGCAGCCTCGACAGGGGGCACTACAATGAGCAGTTCTTC	CASSLDRGHYNEQFF
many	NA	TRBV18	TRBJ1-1	TGTGCCAGCTCAATCTCCATTGACACTGAAGCTTTCTTT	CASSISIDTEAFF
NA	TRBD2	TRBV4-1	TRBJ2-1	TGCGCCAGCAGCCGCCTAGGCCGGACTAGCGCGTACAATGAGCAGTTCTTC	CASSRLGRTSAYNEQFF
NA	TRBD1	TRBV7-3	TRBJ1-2	TGTGCCAGCAGCCCGGGACAGGGGTTTTATGGCTACACCTTC	CASSPGQGFYGYTF
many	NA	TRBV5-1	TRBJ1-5	TGCGCCAGCAGCCAGGGAGAACCTTATCAGCCCCAGCATTTT	CASSQGEPYQPQHF
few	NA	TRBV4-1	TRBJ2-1	TGCGCCAGCAGCCAAATCGGGAGAACTGTTGTGGAGCAGTTCTTC	CASSQIGRTVVEQFF
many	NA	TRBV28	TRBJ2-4	TGTGCCAGCAGTGTCGGGGGGCGCAGAAACATTCAGTACTTC	CASSVGGRRNIQYF
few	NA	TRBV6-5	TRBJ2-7	TGTGCCAGCAGTTACTCGGGCACCTCCTACGAGCAGTACTTC	CASSYSGTSYEQYF
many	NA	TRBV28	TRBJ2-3	TGTGCCAGCAGCCGCCCGCCAACAGATACGCAGTATTTT	CASSRPPTDTQYF
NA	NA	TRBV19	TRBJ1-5	TGTGCCAGTAGTAGCGGGCATTCCTCAGCCCAGCATTTT	CASSSGHSSAQHF
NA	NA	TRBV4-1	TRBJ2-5	TGCGCCAGCAGCCAAGAATGGGCGTTACAAGAGACCCAGTACTTC	CASSQEWALQETQYF
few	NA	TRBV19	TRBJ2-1	TGTGCCAGTAGTATGAATAGCGCCCACAATGAGCAGTTCTTC	CASSMNSAHNEQFF